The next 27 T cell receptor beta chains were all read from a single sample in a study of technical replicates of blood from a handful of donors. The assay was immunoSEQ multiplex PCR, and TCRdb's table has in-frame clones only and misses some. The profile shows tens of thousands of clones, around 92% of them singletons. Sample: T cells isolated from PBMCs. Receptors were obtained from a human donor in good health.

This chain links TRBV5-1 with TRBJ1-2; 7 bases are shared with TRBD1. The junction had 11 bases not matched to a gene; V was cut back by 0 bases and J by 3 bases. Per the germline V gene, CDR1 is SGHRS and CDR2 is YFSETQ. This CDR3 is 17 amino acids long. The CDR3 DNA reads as TGCGCCAGCAGCTTGGGACGGGACAGTCGTTCGCACTATGGCTACACCTTC. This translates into CASSLGRDSRSHYGYTF. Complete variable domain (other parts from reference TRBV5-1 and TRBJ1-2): KAGVTQTPRYLIKTRGQQVTLSCSPISGHRSVSWYQQTPGQGLQFLFEYFSETQRNKGNFPGRFSGRQFSNSRSEMNVSTLELGDSALYLCASSLGRDSRSHYGYTFGSGTRLTVV.

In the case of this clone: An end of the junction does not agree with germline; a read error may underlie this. Written as DNA, the CDR3 is TGTGTCAGCAGCCAAGAATTCGGGACAATTTACGAGCAGTACTTC. It specifies CVSSQEFGTIYEQYF. V and J are TRBV4-2 and TRBJ2-7; TRBD1 is a possible D gene (6 bases). The germline V gene encodes CDR1 LGHNA and CDR2 YNFKEQ. This CDR3 has 15 residues.

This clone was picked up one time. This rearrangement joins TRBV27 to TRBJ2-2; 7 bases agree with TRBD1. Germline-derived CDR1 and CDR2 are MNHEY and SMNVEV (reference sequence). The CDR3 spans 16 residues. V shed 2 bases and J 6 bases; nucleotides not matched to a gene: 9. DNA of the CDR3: TGTGCCAGCAGTTTAGTAGGGGGCGCTGATCCCGGGGAGCTGTTTTTT. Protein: CASSLVGGADPGELFF.

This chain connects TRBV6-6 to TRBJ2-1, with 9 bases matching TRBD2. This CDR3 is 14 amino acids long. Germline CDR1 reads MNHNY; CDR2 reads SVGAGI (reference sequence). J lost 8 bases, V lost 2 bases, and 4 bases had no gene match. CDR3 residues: CASSYVAGADEQFF. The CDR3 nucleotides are TGTGCCAGCAGTTACGTAGCGGGAGCCGATGAGCAGTTCTTC.

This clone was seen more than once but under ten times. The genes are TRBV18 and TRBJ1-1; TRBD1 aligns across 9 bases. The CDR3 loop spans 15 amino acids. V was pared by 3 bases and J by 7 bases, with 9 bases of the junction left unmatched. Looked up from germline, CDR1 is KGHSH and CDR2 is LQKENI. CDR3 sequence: CASSPPDRGSGEAFF. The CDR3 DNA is TGTGCCAGCTCACCCCCGGACAGGGGAAGTGGTGAAGCTTTCTTT.

The CDR3 region is CASSLNPTGHQPQHF. The CDR3 DNA follows: TGTGCCAGCAGCTTAAATCCCACAGGGCATCAGCCCCAGCATTTT. This chain joins TRBV7-2 and TRBJ1-5, with TRBD1 as a possible D gene (6 bases). The germline V gene encodes CDR1 SGHTA and CDR2 FQGNSA. The CDR3 length is 15 residues. Trimming left V 2 bases short and J 5 bases short, with 13 bases between. Supplemented by reference TRBV7-2 and TRBJ1-5, the full variable domain reads GAGVSQSPSNKVTEKGKDVELRCDPISGHTALYWYRQSLGQGLEFLIYFQGNSAPDKSGLPSDRFSAERTGGSVSTLTIQRTQQEDSAVYLCASSLNPTGHQPQHFGDGTRLSIL.

DNA of the CDR3: TGCGCCAGCAGCCAAGACAGGGGGACGCAGAACAATGAGCAGTTCTTC. This gives the protein CASSQDRGTQNNEQFF. This chain uses TRBV4-3 with TRBJ2-1; 7 positions match TRBD1. V dropped 0 bases and J dropped 5; count of bases not matched to a gene: 7. The CDR3 is made up of 16 amino acids. Germline V CDR1 and CDR2: LGHNA, YSLEER.

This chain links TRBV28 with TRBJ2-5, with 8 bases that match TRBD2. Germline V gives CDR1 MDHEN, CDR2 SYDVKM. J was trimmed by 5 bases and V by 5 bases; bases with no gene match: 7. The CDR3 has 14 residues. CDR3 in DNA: TGTGCCAGCAGTCGAGCGGGAGCAGAGGAGACCCAGTACTTC. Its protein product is CASSRAGAEETQYF.

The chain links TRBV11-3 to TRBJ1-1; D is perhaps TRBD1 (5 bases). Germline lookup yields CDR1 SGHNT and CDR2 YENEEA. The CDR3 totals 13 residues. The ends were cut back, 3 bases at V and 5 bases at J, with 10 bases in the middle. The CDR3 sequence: CASSFFGGTEAFF. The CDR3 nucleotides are TGTGCCAGCAGCTTCTTCGGGGGGACTGAAGCTTTCTTT. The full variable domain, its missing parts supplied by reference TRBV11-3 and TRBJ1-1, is EAGVVQSPRYKIIEKKQPVAFWCNPISGHNTLYWYLQNLGQGPELLIRYENEEAVDDSQLPKDRFSAERLKGVDSTLKIQPAELGDSAVYLCASSFFGGTEAFFGQGTRLTVV.

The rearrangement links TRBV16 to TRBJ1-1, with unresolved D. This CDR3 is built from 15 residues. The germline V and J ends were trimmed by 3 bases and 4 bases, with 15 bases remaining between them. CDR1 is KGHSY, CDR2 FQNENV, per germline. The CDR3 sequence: CASSHPRGVSTEAFF. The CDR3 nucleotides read TGTGCCAGCAGCCACCCTCGGGGAGTCAGCACTGAAGCTTTCTTT.

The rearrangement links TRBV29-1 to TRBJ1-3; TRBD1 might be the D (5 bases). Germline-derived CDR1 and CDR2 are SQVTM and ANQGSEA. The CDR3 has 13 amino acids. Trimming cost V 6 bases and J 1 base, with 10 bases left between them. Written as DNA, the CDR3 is TGCAGCGTGTCCCAGGGATCTGGAAACACCATATATTTT. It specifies CSVSQGSGNTIYF.

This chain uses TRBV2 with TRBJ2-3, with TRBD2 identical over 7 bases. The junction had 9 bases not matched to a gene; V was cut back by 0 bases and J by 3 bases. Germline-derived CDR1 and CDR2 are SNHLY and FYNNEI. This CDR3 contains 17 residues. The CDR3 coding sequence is TGTGCCAGCAGTGAAGCTCTCGGCGGGAGAGGGACAGATACGCAGTATTTT. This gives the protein CASSEALGGRGTDTQYF.

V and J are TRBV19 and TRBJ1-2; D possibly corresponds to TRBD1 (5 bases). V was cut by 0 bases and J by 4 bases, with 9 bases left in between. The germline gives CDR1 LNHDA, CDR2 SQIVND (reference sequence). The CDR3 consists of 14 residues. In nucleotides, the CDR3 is TGTGCCAGTAGTATAGATCGACAGACCTATGGCTACACCTTC. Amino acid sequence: CASSIDRQTYGYTF.

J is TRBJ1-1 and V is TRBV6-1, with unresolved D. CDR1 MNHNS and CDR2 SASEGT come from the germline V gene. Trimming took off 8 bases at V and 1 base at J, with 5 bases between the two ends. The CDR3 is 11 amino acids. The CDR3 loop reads CASSKNTEAFF. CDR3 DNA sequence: TGTGCCAGCTCAAAGAACACTGAAGCTTTCTTT.

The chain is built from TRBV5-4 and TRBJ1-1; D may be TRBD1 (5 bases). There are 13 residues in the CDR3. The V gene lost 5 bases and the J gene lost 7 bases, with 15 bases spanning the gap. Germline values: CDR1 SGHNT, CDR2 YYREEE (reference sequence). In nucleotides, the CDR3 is TGTGCCAGCAGATTGCAGGGTATGGATGAAGCTTTCTTT. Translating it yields CASRLQGMDEAFF.

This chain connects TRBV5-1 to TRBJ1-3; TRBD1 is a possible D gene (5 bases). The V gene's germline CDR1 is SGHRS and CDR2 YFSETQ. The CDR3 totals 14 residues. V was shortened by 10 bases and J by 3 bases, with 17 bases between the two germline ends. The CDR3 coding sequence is TGCGCCCCCAGCCGGGGGAAAGATGGAAACACCATATATTTT. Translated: CAPSRGKDGNTIYF.

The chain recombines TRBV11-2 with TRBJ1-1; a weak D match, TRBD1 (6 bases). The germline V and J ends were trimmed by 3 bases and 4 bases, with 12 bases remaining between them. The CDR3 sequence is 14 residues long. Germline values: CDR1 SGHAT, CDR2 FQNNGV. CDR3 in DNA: TGTGCCAGCAGCTTCAAAGGACAGCTCACTGAAGCTTTCTTT. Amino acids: CASSFKGQLTEAFF. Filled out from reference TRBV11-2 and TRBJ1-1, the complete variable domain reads EAGVAQSPRYKIIEKRQSVAFWCNPISGHATLYWYQQILGQGPKLLIQFQNNGVVDDSQLPKDRFSAERLKGVDSTLKIQPAKLEDSAVYLCASSFKGQLTEAFFGQGTRLTVV.

CDR3 region: CASSDRDRAYGYTF. The CDR3 DNA reads TGTGCCAGCAGCGACCGGGACAGGGCCTATGGCTACACCTTC. J is TRBJ1-2 and V is TRBV7-3, with 9 positions matching TRBD1. The CDR3 consists of 14 residues. The trim removed 5 bases at V and 4 bases at J, leaving 5 bases unmatched. CDR1 SGHTA and CDR2 FQGTGA come from the germline V gene.

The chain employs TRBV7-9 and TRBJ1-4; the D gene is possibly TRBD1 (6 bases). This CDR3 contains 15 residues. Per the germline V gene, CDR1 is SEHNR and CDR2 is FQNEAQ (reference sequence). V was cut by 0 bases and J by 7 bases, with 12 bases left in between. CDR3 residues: CASSLAGAGGEKLFF. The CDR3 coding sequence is TGTGCCAGCAGCTTAGCGGGGGCAGGAGGTGAAAAACTGTTTTTT.

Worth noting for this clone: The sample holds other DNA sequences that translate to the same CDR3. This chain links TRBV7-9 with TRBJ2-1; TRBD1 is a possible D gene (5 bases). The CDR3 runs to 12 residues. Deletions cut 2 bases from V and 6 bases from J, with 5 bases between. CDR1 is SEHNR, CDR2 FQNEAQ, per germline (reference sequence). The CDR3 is CASSLQGNEQFF. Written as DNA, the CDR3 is TGTGCCAGCAGCTTACAGGGCAATGAGCAGTTCTTC.

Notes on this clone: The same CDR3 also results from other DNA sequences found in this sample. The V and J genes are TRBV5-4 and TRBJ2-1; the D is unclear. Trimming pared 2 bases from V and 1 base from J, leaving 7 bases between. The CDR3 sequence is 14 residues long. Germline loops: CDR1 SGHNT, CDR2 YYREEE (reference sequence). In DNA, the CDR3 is TGTGCCAGCAGCTTTTCGGGTTCCTACAATGAGCAGTTCTTC. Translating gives CASSFSGSYNEQFF. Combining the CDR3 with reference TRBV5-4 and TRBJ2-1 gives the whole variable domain ETGVTQSPTHLIKTRGQQVTLRCSSQSGHNTVSWYQQALGQGPQFIFQYYREEENGRGNFPPRFSGLQFPNYSSELNVNALELDDSALYLCASSFSGSYNEQFFGPGTRLTVL.

CDR3 coding DNA: TGTGCCAGCAGCCGACAGGTCGGCTCCTACGAGCAGTACTTC. This translates into CASSRQVGSYEQYF. The genes are TRBV6-5 and TRBJ2-7; a weak D match, TRBD1 (6 bases). CDR1 MNHEY and CDR2 SVGAGI come from the germline V gene. The CDR3 is 14 amino acids. V was pared by 6 bases and J by 0 bases, with 12 bases between.

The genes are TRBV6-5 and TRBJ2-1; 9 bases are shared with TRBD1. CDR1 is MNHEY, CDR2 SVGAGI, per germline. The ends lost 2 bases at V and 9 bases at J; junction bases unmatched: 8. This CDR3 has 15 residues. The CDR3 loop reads CASSYQMGQGAEQFF. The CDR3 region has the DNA TGTGCCAGCAGTTACCAAATGGGACAGGGAGCTGAGCAGTTCTTC.

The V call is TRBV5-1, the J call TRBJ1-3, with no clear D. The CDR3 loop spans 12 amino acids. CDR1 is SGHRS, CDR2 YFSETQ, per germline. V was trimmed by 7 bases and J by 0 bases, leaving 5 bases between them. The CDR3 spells CASSDSGNTIYF. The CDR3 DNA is TGCGCCAGCTCAGACTCTGGAAACACCATATATTTT.

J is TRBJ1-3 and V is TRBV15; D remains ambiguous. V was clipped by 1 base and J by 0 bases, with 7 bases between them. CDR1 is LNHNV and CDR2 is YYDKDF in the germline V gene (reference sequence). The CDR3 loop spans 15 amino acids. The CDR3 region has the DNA TGTGCCACCAGCAGAGGACTCCCCTCTGGAAACACCATATATTTT. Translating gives CATSRGLPSGNTIYF.

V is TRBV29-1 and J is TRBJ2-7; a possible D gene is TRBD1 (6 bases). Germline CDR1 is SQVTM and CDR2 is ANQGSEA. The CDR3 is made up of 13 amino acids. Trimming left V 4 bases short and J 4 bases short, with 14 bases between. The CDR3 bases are TGCAGCGTTGTTCTGGGGGCCCTTTACGAGCAGTACTTC. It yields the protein CSVVLGALYEQYF.

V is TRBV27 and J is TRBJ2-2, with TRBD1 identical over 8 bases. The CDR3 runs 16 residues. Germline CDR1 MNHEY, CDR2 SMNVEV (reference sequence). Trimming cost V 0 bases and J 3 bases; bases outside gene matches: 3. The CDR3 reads CASSLSDRVDTGELFF. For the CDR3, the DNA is TGTGCCAGCAGTTTATCGGACAGGGTCGACACCGGGGAGCTGTTTTTT.